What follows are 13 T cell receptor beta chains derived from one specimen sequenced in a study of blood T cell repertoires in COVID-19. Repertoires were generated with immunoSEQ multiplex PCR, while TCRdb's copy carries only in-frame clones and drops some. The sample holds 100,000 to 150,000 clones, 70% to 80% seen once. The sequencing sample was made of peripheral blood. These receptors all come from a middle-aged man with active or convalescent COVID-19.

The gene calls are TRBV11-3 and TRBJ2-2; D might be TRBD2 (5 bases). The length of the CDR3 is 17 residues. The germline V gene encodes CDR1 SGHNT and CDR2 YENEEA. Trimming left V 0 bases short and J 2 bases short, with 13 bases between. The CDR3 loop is CASSLDQLGVNTGELFF. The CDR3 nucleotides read TGTGCCAGCAGCTTAGATCAATTGGGAGTTAACACCGGGGAGCTGTTTTTT. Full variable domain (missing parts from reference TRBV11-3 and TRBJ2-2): EAGVVQSPRYKIIEKKQPVAFWCNPISGHNTLYWYLQNLGQGPELLIRYENEEAVDDSQLPKDRFSAERLKGVDSTLKIQPAELGDSAVYLCASSLDQLGVNTGELFFGEGSRLTVL.

CDR3 residues: CASSRLGGTGGYEQYF. The DNA of the CDR3 is TGCGCCAGCAGCCGCCTAGGGGGAACAGGGGGCTACGAGCAGTACTTC. This chain uses TRBV4-1 with TRBJ2-7, with 8 positions matching TRBD1. Germline V CDR1 and CDR2: MGHRA, YSYEKL. The CDR3 covers 16 residues. The junction had 11 bases not matched to a gene; V was cut back by 4 bases and J by 3 bases.

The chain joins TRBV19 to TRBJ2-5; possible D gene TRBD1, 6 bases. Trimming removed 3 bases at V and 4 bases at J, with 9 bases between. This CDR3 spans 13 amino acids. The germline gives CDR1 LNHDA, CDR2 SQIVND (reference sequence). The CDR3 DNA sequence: TGTGCCAGTAGTATGGGGGCGAGAGAGACCCAGTACTTC. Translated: CASSMGARETQYF.

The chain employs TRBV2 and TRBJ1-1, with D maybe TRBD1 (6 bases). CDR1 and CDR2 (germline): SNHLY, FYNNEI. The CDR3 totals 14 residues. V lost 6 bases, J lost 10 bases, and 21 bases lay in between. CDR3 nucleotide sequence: TGTGCCAGCAGCTATAGGGCAGGGGTCTTGGTAGCTTTCTTT. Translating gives CASSYRAGVLVAFF. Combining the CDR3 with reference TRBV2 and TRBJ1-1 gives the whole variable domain EPEVTQTPSHQVTQMGQEVILRCVPISNHLYFYWYRQILGQKVEFLVSFYNNEISEKSEIFDDQFSVERPDGSNFTLKIRSTKLEDSAMYFCASSYRAGVLVAFFGQGTRLTVV.

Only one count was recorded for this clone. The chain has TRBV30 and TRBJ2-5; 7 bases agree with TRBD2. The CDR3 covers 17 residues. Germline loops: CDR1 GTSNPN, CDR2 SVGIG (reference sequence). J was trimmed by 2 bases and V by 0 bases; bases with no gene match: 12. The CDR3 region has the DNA TGTGCCTGGAGTGTAAAAAGGCCACTAGCGTCACAAGAGACCCAGTACTTC. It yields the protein CAWSVKRPLASQETQYF.

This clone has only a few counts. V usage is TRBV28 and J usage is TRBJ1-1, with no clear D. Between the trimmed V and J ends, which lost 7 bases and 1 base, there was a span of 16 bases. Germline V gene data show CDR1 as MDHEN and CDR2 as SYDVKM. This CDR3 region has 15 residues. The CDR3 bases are TGTGCCAGCAACATATTACCCCGCGGGAACACTGAAGCTTTCTTT. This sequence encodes CASNILPRGNTEAFF.

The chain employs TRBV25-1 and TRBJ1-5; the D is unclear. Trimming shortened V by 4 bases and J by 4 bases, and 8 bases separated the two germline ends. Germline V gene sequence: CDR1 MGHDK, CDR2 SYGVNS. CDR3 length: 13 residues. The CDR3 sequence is CASSGPVNQPQHF. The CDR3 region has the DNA TGTGCCAGCAGTGGTCCCGTTAATCAGCCCCAGCATTTT.

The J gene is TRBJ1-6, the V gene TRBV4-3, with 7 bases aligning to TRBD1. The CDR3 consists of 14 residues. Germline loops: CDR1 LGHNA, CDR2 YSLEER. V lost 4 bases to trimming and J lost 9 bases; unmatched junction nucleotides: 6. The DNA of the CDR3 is TGCGCCAGCAGCCCCAACAGGGGACCTTCACCCCTCCACTTT. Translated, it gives CASSPNRGPSPLHF.

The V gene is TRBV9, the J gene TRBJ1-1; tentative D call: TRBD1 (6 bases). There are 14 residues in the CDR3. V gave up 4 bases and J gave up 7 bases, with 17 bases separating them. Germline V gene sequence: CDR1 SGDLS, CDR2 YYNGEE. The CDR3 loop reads CASSPRGGQGEAFF. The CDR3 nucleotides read TGTGCCAGCAGCCCCCGGGGGGGGCAGGGTGAAGCTTTCTTT. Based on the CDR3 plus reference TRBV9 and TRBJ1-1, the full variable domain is DSGVTQTPKHLITATGQRVTLRCSPRSGDLSVYWYQQSLDQGLQFLIQYYNGEERAKGNILERFSAQQFPDLHSELNLSSLELGDSALYFCASSPRGGQGEAFFGQGTRLTVV.

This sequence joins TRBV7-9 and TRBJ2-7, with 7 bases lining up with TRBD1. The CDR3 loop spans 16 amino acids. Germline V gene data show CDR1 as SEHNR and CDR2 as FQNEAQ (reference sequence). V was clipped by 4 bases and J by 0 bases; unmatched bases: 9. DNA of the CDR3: TGTGCCAGCAGCTCGGAATTGACAGGGATCTCCTACGAGCAGTACTTC. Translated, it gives CASSSELTGISYEQYF. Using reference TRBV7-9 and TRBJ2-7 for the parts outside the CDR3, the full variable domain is DTGVSQNPRHKITKRGQNVTFRCDPISEHNRLYWYRQTLGQGPEFLTYFQNEAQLEKSRLLSDRFSAERPKGSFSTLEIQRTEQGDSAMYLCASSSELTGISYEQYFGPGTRLTVT.

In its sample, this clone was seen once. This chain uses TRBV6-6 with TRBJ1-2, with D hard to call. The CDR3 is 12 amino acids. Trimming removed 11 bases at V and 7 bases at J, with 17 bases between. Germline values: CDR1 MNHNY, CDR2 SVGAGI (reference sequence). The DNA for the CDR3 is TGTGCCGTCAAGTACGGGAACGGTGGCTACACCTTC. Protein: CAVKYGNGGYTF.

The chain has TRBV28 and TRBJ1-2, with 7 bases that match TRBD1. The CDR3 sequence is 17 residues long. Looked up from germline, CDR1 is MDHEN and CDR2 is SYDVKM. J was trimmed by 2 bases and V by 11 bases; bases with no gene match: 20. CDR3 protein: CAVSPLLLRQGNYGYTF. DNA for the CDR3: TGTGCCGTCTCCCCACTCCTCCTCAGACAGGGAAACTATGGCTACACCTTC.

The CDR3 here is CASSSPYVRETQYF. In DNA form, the CDR3 reads TGTGCCAGCAGTTCCCCCTACGTCCGTGAGACCCAGTACTTC. The chain uses TRBV28 and TRBJ2-5; D gene unclear. V lost 4 bases and J lost 5, with 14 bases in between. The CDR3 runs 14 residues. Germline V gives CDR1 MDHEN, CDR2 SYDVKM.